Listed below are T cell receptor beta chains from one sample, sequenced in a study of shared clonotypes between healthy human individuals. The table came from immunoSEQ multiplex PCR; TCRdb's copy has only in-frame clones and leaves some out. This table has around 2.1 million clones, around 93% appearing once. The sample taken for sequencing was naive CD8+ T cells from PBMCs. These receptors all come from a man aged 18 to 30 in good health. Some clones in this sample may be carry-over from other donors' samples. Each CDR3 is given with its conserved first and last residue. Each record gives: V gene, J gene, clone size, D gene, CDR3 protein, CDR3 DNA. D genes are given only for firm matches. Size is omitted from some rows. Given values are once, few, many or a class for expanded clones.

>TRBV2|TRBJ2-7|-|-
CASRVARSNEQYF
TGTGCCAGCAGAGTAGCCCGATCCAACGAGCAGTACTTC
>TRBV2|TRBJ1-3|-|-
CASSDGRLAGNTIYF
TGTGCCAGCAGTGACGGTCGCCTGGCCGGAAACACCATATATTTT
>TRBV4-3|TRBJ1-1|-|-
CASSQEVQNLNTEAFF
TGCGCCAGCAGCCAAGAGGTCCAGAACTTGAACACTGAAGCTTTCTTT
>TRBV7-9|TRBJ2-7|once|-
CASSLGAGHSYEQYF
TGTGCCAGCAGCTTAGGGGCGGGCCACTCCTACGAGCAGTACTTC
>TRBV25-1|TRBJ2-2|-|-
CASSVTINTGELFF
TGTGCCAGCAGTGTGACTATAAACACCGGGGAGCTGTTTTTT
>TRBV16|TRBJ1-1|-|-
CASSPSNTEAFF
TGTGCCAGCAGCCCCTCCAACACTGAAGCTTTCTTT
>TRBV19|TRBJ2-7|-|-
CASSIGPGREQYF
TGTGCCAGTAGTATTGGCCCGGGGCGCGAGCAGTACTTC
>TRBV12-5|TRBJ2-1|-|-
CASGLADSSYNEQFF
TGTGCTAGTGGTTTGGCCGACTCCTCCTACAATGAGCAGTTCTTC
>TRBV5-6|TRBJ1-1|-|-
CASSPRDRPEAFF
TGTGCCAGCAGCCCGCGGGACCGGCCTGAAGCTTTCTTT
>TRBV28|TRBJ2-7|-|-
CASSFGETYEQYF
TGTGCCAGCAGTTTCGGGGAGACCTACGAGCAGTACTTC
>TRBV12-5|TRBJ2-7|-|-
CASGLGRALHEQYF
TGTGCTAGTGGTTTGGGCAGGGCCCTCCACGAGCAGTACTTC
>TRBV6-6|TRBJ2-2|once|-
CASSYSTTPTGELFF
TGTGCCAGCAGTTACTCTACTACCCCCACCGGGGAGCTGTTTTTT
>TRBV29-1|TRBJ2-7|-|-
CSADPGSNEQYF
TGCAGCGCCGACCCCGGGAGTAACGAGCAGTACTTC
>TRBV6-6|TRBJ2-7|-|-
CASSETGFSYEQYF
TGTGCCAGCAGTGAGACAGGATTTTCCTACGAGCAGTACTTC
>TRBV4-2|TRBJ1-5|-|-
CASSQGRAPNQPQHF
TGTGCCAGCAGCCAAGGCAGGGCGCCCAATCAGCCCCAGCATTTT
>TRBV21-1|TRBJ1-5|-|-
CASSPFPYAWGRHYQPQHF
TGTGCCAGCAGCCCCTTCCCCTACGCCTGGGGCAGGCATTATCAGCCCCAGCATTTT
>TRBV4-3|TRBJ2-7|-|TRBD2
CASSQGVAGESYEQYF
TGCGCCAGCAGCCAAGGTGTAGCGGGGGAATCCTACGAGCAGTACTTC
>TRBV4-3|TRBJ2-7|-|-
CASSQDGLEQYF
TGCGCCAGCAGCCAAGATGGGCTGGAGCAGTACTTC
>TRBV5-6|TRBJ2-5|-|-
CASSPRVGETQYF
TGTGCCAGCAGCCCCAGGGTTGGCGAGACCCAGTACTTC
>TRBV9|TRBJ2-5|-|-
CASSVSGSQETQYF
TGTGCCAGCAGCGTCTCTGGCTCGCAAGAGACCCAGTACTTC
>TRBV27|TRBJ2-1|-|-
CASSLGPPASYNEQFF
TGTGCCAGCAGTTTGGGCCCCCCGGCGTCCTACAATGAGCAGTTCTTC
>TRBV19|TRBJ1-5|-|-
CASSIGTRYYSNQPQHF
TGTGCCAGTAGTATCGGGACCAGATATTATAGCAATCAGCCCCAGCATTTT
>TRBV27|TRBJ1-5|-|TRBD1
CASSPRDRGVGQPQHF
TGTGCCAGCAGTCCGAGGGACAGGGGGGTGGGTCAGCCCCAGCATTTT
>TRBV29-1|TRBJ2-1|-|-
CSVEYNEQFF
TGCAGCGTCGAGTACAATGAGCAGTTCTTC
>TRBV7-9|TRBJ2-1|-|-
CASSSEGREQFF
TGTGCCAGCAGCTCGGAGGGAAGGGAGCAGTTCTTC
>TRBV27|TRBJ2-1|-|TRBD2
CASTHTPGGAYNEQFF
TGTGCCAGCACCCATACCCCGGGAGGAGCCTACAATGAGCAGTTCTTC
>TRBV14|TRBJ1-1|-|TRBD1
CASSQGAGGWVTEAFF
TGTGCCAGCAGCCAAGGCGCAGGGGGCTGGGTCACTGAAGCTTTCTTT
>TRBV27|TRBJ1-1|-|TRBD1
CASTGQGVTEAFF
TGTGCCAGCACTGGACAGGGCGTCACTGAAGCTTTCTTT
>TRBV19|TRBJ2-4|once|-
CASSIDRQGSTYF
TGTGCCAGTAGTATAGATCGGCAGGGTTCAACGTACTTC